This T cell receptor beta chain came from a study of cytomegalovirus exposure and HLA in healthy donors (dated by TCRdb to about 2017). General notes on the study: In an earlier analysis of 450 to 750 of the donors, 250 to 350 Gb of sequence data and just under 120 million unique TCR beta sequences from approximately 180 million T cells were reported. An early release that covered about 640 HLA-typed donors contained about 300 gigabases of sequencing data and about 93 million unique TCR sequences. The genetic ancestry cluster associated with self-reported Caucasian donors included roughly 84% of the 300 to 400 genotyped donors. The study was designed to test whether signatures of past pathogen exposure could be identified by cataloging public T cell receptors. The study profiled the T cell repertoires of more than 500 subjects by immunosequencing and related them to cytomegalovirus serostatus. Along with the 666-subject first cohort, a separate validation cohort of over a hundred different subjects was used. To predict cytomegalovirus infection status, the study combined high-throughput TCR immunosequencing, statistical association of individual TCRs with disease status, and machine learning. In a later analysis, previously published TCR beta repertoires from several hundred donors were re-analyzed and high-resolution HLA genotyping was added so that TCR occurrence patterns could be studied. Rather than drawing on any new phenotypic data, the later analysis identified candidate immune exposures from TCR beta sequences and the way those sequences occurred across donors. An earlier analysis of around 540 of the donors applied high-throughput TCR beta sequencing to assess whether each TCR beta V gene segment acted as functional or pseudogenic. Donor age, sex, ethnicity and CMV serostatus were compiled alongside the repertoire data. A later genetic analysis used genome-wide SNP genotypes for 398 of the 666 donors, treating that subset as a discovery cohort. Every repertoire in the discovery cohort had been generated on one and the same sequencing platform. HLA typing included class I and class II loci at four-digit resolution. The number of typed donors differed by locus: 629-630 for A, B, C, DRB1 and DQB1; about 520 for DQA1; roughly 600 for DPA1; and 450 to 480 for DPB1. Roughly five DR-DQ haplotypes were treated as single units for association and clustering because of strong linkage in the cohort. Across 300 to 500 genotyped donors of the cohort, an average of 235,054 unique TCR beta nucleotide sequences per donor were sequenced, and around 20% of those sequences were non-productive.

What the research found in general, with its limitations: The study gave a list of 150 to 200 TCR beta chains associated with cytomegalovirus. According to a later genetic analysis, donors in an Asian-associated ancestry cluster had fewer N-insertions in productive TCRs than the approximately 630-donor mean. Broadly in line with IMGT annotations, most TCR beta V segments showed up in productive rearrangements about 90% or about 30% of the time in an earlier analysis of approximately 600 of the donors. In both the original and validation cohorts, the classifier was reported to diagnose cytomegalovirus status with high specificity and sensitivity. Correlated functional status among segregating V segments might be attributable to linkage disequilibrium, but an unknown experimental factor could not be ruled out. In a later analysis, over 15,000 TCR beta sequences were associated with specific HLA alleles at a false discovery rate of 0.05. A later analysis found that most CMV-associated TCR beta chains appeared HLA-restricted, with HLA associations seemingly driven largely by CMV exposure. A further reported finding was that TCR beta sequences accurately predicted the HLA-A and HLA-B alleles for most subjects in the first cohort. In vitro tests confirmed that a few of the cytomegalovirus-associated TCR beta chains recognize cytomegalovirus antigens. Roughly uniform sequencing depth across donors was assumed in presence/absence analyses, although this assumption may not hold. While some public TCRs were present in many individuals, most TCR sequences turned up only very rarely across donors. Because the 87-base-pair reads could not distinguish some IMGT-functional V segments, including TRBV6-2 and TRBV6-3, those segments were excluded. When HLA alleles, especially DR and DQ, strongly co-occurred, attributing TCR associations to individual alleles was difficult. A later analysis found that HLA-associated TCR beta chains were more clonally expanded and had lower generation probabilities than equally common non-associated chains. The cohort was sequenced for TCR beta chains only, and without alpha or paired-chain data the features that could be detected were limited. A later genetic analysis associated a missense DCLRE1C variant with V-gene and J-gene trimming of TCR beta chains, and an independent cohort replicated the association. Several of the top co-occurrence clusters appeared to be linked to parvovirus B19, influenza, CMV and Epstein-Barr virus, according to a later analysis. The sequencing pipeline was judged likely to have produced a cluster of highly shared sequence variants as a technical artifact. Immune exposure information for the cohort was limited to CMV serostatus. Because counts were too low, about 15 rarely observed V segments, including chromosome 9 orphons, were left out of the earlier analysis of some 640 of the donors. In a later analysis, TCR association rates were found to vary across HLA loci, with the most associated TCRs seen for DRB1 alleles and the fewest for HLA-C alleles. According to the authors, the approach could potentially be generalized to other disease states and immunological phenotypes. Because some donors lacked HLA typing at each locus, the association tests relied only on the typed subset.

Remarks on this clone: No antigen is known for it. No qualities accompany the bases; no much larger clone lies one base away.

Library prep was done by the immunoSEQ multiplex PCR assay. For the multiplex PCR, a mixture combining 60 forward primers for TCR Vbeta segments and 13 reverse primers for TCR Jbeta segments was used. A multiplex PCR assay on genomic DNA amplified the CDR3 region of rearranged TCR beta genes. The amplified TCR beta libraries were sequenced on the Illumina HiSeq System as 87-base-pair reads. From the authors' description of their analysis: In a later analysis, about 80 million unique TCR beta chains were counted across the approximately 620 repertoires, and about 10 million of these chains were shared by at least two donors. To remove PCR and sequencing errors, raw reads were error-corrected and collapsed into unique sequences using a nearest-neighbor algorithm that merged closely related sequences. V, D and J gene segments were assigned by aligning CDR3 sequences to IMGT reference sequences. For a sequence to be retained, a match of at least six nucleotides to both a V gene segment and a J gene segment was required. A rearrangement counted as productive if the CDR3 had no stop codons and remained in frame with V and J, and every other rearrangement counted as non-productive. CDR3 was defined by IMGT convention, running from the second conserved V-encoded cysteine to the conserved J-encoded phenylalanine. Sequences without an unambiguous match to a single V gene segment were excluded from the earlier analysis of over 500 of the donors. In an earlier analysis of approximately 590 of the donors, V segments were called functional above 56.7% productive rearrangements and were called segregating when the between-donor standard deviation exceeded 5%. A statistical classification framework was built for diagnosing cytomegalovirus status from the catalog of TCR beta chain sequences. A later analysis assigned V and J genes by comparing TCR nucleotide sequences with IMGT/GENE-DB human TR gene sequences. A later analysis assigned CDR3 sequences and most-parsimonious VDJ recombination scenarios with the TCRdist pipeline. A later analysis defined each TCR beta chain by its CDR3 amino acid sequence plus V-gene family, and excluded reads lacking a unique V-gene family. To address suspected cross-contamination and a sequencing artifact, a later analysis removed roughly 640 highly shared, low-generation-probability nucleotide sequences. In a later analysis, a clonal expansion index was calculated for each public chain from normalized within-repertoire ranks of inferred template counts. In a later analysis, generation probabilities were computed with a VDJ recombination model fitted to out-of-frame rearrangements, and the resulting probabilities were checked against IGoR. In a later analysis, hypergeometric tests were used to score TCR-TCR, TCR-HLA and TCR-CMV co-occurrence, with a repertoire-size bias correction applied to TCR pairs. To estimate false discovery rates, a later analysis permuted the HLA or CMV assignments 20 times. A later analysis grouped co-occurring TCRs with DBSCAN, adding TCRdist sequence similarity when clustering within HLA-allele-positive subsets. For co-occurrence clustering, repertoires with fewer than 30,000 or more than 120,000 public chains were excluded, along with roughly 5 repertoires with anomalous nucleotide sharing. The table comes from immuneACCESS by way of TCRdb, which keeps in-frame sequences with V and J called. Part of the clones is missing from these tables; in studies checked, under half for an unresolved V gene and the rest for unknown reasons. V, J and clone size are taken as reported in that table, and D and trimming were inferred from the DNA itself. Recorded for this sample are fewer than 5,500 clones; roughly 80% of them occurred a single time. Jointly, the top ten make up approximately 6.3% of the sample.

The CDR3 numbers 9 residues from cysteine through phenylalanine. The sequence is cut down to CDR3 DNA, 27 bases in frame from base 1. A distance of 5 bases separates the germline ends of V and J, which lose 1 base and 11 bases respectively. The germline V gene supplies CDR1 SQVTM and CDR2 ANQGSEA. The cohort comprised 666 healthy bone marrow donors. At the time of sampling, every cohort member was nominally healthy, though immune exposures that went unrecorded were likely present. The donor was CMV seropositive and belonged to the group of more than 250 seropositive cohort members. A peripheral blood sample was provided by each donor, and peripheral blood mononuclear cells were used for TCR beta sequencing. Genomic DNA was extracted from the blood cell samples with the Qiagen DNeasy Blood Extraction Kit.

The specimen sequenced was PBMCs. In this chain, TRBV29-1 is recombined with TRBJ1-1; no D gene can be assigned with confidence. The receptor was isolated from a woman between 40 and 50 years old in good health and CMV-seropositive. In nucleotide form, the sequence is TGCAGCGTTGAAGTTGAGGCTTTCTTT. The translation is CSVEVEAFF.